The rows below give T cell receptor beta chains drawn from one sample of a study of CD8 T cells in ankylosing spondylitis. In TCRdb, the 5' RACE reads were re-called with MiXCR into one record per CDR3 protein. Among about 420,000 distinct CDR3 sequences listed, approximately 20% were seen once. Sequenced input: blood, either unsorted or a sorted T cell fraction (not recorded which). The receptors derive from a male donor with ankylosing spondylitis. CDR3s include the opening cysteine and the closing phenylalanine or tryptophan. Each record gives: clone size, V gene, J gene, D gene, CDR3 DNA, CDR3 protein. A D gene is named only where the DNA matches it firmly. Expanded clones are given a class, and other clones once, few, many or no size at all.

>few|TRBV20-1|TRBJ2-3|-
TGCAGTTCCGCGACCGGGGGCGGAAACACAGATACGCAGTATTTT
CSSATGGGNTDTQYF
>-|TRBV12-3/TRBV12-4|TRBJ2-1|TRBD2
TGTGCCAGCATTATGACCCGGCCGGGAGGGCCCATCAATGAGCAGTTCTTC
CASIMTRPGGPINEQFF
>few|TRBV18|TRBJ2-7|-
TGTGCCAGCTCACCATCGATGATTTCCGAGCAGTACTTC
CASSPSMISEQYF
>few|TRBV4-1|TRBJ2-6|-
TGCGCCAGCAGGCCTAGCGAGAGCTCTGGGGCCAACGTCCTGACTTTC
CASRPSESSGANVLTF
>-|TRBV10-1|TRBJ2-5|-
TGCGCCAGCAGTGAGTCGGGGGGACGGCAAGAGACCCAGTACTTC
CASSESGGRQETQYF
>-|TRBV18|TRBJ2-5|-
TGTGCCAGCTCACCGACCGGGACCCAGTACTTC
CASSPTGTQYF
>once|TRBV6-5|TRBJ2-3|TRBD1
TGTGCCAGCAGTTACTCTGGACAGGGTCCGAGGGATACGCAGTATTTT
CASSYSGQGPRDTQYF
>-|TRBV3-1|TRBJ2-3|TRBD2
TGTGCCAGCAGCCAAGATAGCGGGAGGTCGGATATAGATACGCAGTATTTT
CASSQDSGRSDIDTQYF
>many|TRBV20-1|TRBJ2-7|TRBD2
TGCAGTGCTAGAGTGGAGCGGGAGGACGTCTACGAGCAGTACTTC
CSARVEREDVYEQYF
>few|TRBV27|TRBJ2-1|-
TGTGCCAGCAGTCACCAATACAATGAGCAGTTCTTC
CASSHQYNEQFF
>-|TRBV5-1|TRBJ2-7|TRBD2
TGCGCCAGCAGCTTGGCTAGCGGGATTCCCTCCTACGAGCAGTACTTC
CASSLASGIPSYEQYF
>-|TRBV5-1|TRBJ2-3|TRBD2
TGCGCCAGCACCCCCGGAGGTACTAGCGGGAGTGATACGCAGTATTTT
CASTPGGTSGSDTQYF
>many|TRBV20-1|TRBJ2-5|-
TGCAGTGCCGACCGGATGGGGGGCTTTCGAGAGACCCAGTACTTC
CSADRMGGFRETQYF
>few|TRBV20-1|TRBJ2-3|TRBD1
TGCAGTGCTAACTACCAGGGGGCCGGCACAGATACGCAGTATTTT
CSANYQGAGTDTQYF
>few|TRBV6-1|TRBJ1-5|TRBD1
TGTGCCAGCAGTATAGACAGGGGAGGTCAGCCCCAGCATTTT
CASSIDRGGQPQHF
>-|TRBV19|TRBJ2-3|-
TGTGCCAGTAGTATCGGTGGGACACTGAGCACAGATACGCAGTATTTT
CASSIGGTLSTDTQYF